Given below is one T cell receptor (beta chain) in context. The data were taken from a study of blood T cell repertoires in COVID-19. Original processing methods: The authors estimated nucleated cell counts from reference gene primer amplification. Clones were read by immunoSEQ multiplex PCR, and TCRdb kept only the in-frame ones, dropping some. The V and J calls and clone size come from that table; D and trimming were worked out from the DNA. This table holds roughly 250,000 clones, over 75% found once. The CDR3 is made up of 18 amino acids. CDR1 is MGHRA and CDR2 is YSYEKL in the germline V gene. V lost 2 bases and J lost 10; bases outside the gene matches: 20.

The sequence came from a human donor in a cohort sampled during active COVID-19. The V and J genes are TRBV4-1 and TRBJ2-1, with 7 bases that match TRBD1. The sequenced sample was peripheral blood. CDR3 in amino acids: CASSQIPGDRPTVWEQFF. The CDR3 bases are TGCGCCAGCAGCCAAATCCCCGGGGACAGACCAACCGTCTGGGAGCAGTTCTTC.